This TCR beta chain was sequenced during a study of somatic mutations in cytotoxic T cells in rheumatoid arthritis. For the study at large: Patient blood (around 30 ml EDTA) was taken immediately after diagnosis and before treatment.

Study-wide findings and caveats: Patients with rheumatoid arthritis, but not healthy controls, had CD8+ clonality that increased with age. Levels of CD8+ T-cell clonality in rheumatoid arthritis patients were statistically indistinguishable from those seen in age-matched healthy controls, with no significant difference.

Clones were sequenced by immunoSEQ multiplex PCR, and TCRdb holds only the in-frame ones, with some missing. The data show about 20,000 clones, roughly four fifths seen once. Regarding this clone: The target antigen is unknown.

The ends lost 4 bases at V and 2 bases at J; junction bases unmatched: 8. CDR1 SGHVS and CDR2 FNYEAQ come from the germline V gene. This CDR3 contains 16 residues. Isolating CD4+ and CD8+ cells involved positive magnetic bead selection on an AutoMACS. Their purity was then checked by flow cytometry. The clonotype was recovered from an adult with rheumatoid arthritis. The J gene is TRBJ2-1, the V gene TRBV7-6, with TRBD2 matching over 7 bases. The sequenced sample consisted of CD8+ T cells sorted from blood. In DNA form, the CDR3 reads TGTGCCAGCAGCTCCTTAGCGGGCGGGGCCTACAATGAGCAGTTCTTC. Translation: CASSSLAGGAYNEQFF.